This entry describes one TCR beta chain. Its cognate antigen is unknown. Without exception, sorted populations had purity beyond 95%. These data belong to a study of beta chain features in type 1 diabetes. The CDR3 is 16 residues long. Trimming stripped 0 bases from V and 4 bases from J, with 16 bases between. In germline, CDR1 is SGHRS, CDR2 YFSETQ. The authors reverse transcribed all of the isolated RNA, so sequencing captured expressed TCRB transcripts. This table comes from immunoSEQ multiplex PCR, and its TCRdb copy is limited to in-frame clones, with some not included. Among some 350,000 clones, 9.5% to 10% were seen once, and the ten largest hold about 0.6%. General observations from the study: A moderate, significant TCRB CDR3 shortening appeared in type 1 diabetes across four CD4+ subsets.

The clonotype originates from a man younger than 40 with type 1 diabetes. This chain connects TRBV5-1 to TRBJ1-1; a possible D gene is TRBD1 (6 bases). Sequenced: central memory CD4+ T cells from blood. DNA for the CDR3: TGCGCCAGCAGCTTGGCCCTAGGAAGGGACATCACTGAAGCTTTCTTT. It codes for CASSLALGRDITEAFF.